The TCR beta chain described here comes from a study of blood T cell repertoires in COVID-19. The overall study: In each case, the material was cDNA or gDNA derived from T cells, B-cell-depleted T cells, or PBMCs.

As processed by the authors: Reference gene primer amplification in the assay estimated nucleated cell counts. Profiled with immunoSEQ multiplex PCR; TCRdb holds only in-frame clones, not every one. For V, J and clone size, that table is used; D and trimming come from the DNA. The top ten hold about 12% of the sample, which has roughly 200,000 clones, 70% to 90% seen once. With V trimmed by 5 bases and J by 4 bases, 10 bases remained unmatched. Germline CDR1 SGHTA, CDR2 FQGNSA. The CDR3 spans 16 residues. This clonotype originated in a woman under 30 who had recovered from COVID-19. The J gene is TRBJ1-5, the V gene TRBV7-2; TRBD1 agrees at 8 bases. The sequencing sample was made of peripheral blood. Here the CDR3 reads CASSRNGQGGNQPQHF. DNA for the CDR3: TGTGCCAGCAGCAGAAACGGACAGGGCGGAAATCAGCCCCAGCATTTT.